One sample yielded the 2 T cell receptor beta chains listed below, sequenced in a study of T cells expressing NK-cell markers. Using the 5' RACE reads, TCRdb records one entry per CDR3 protein without DNA. This sample's clone table lists around 380,000 distinct CDR3 sequences. The sample taken for sequencing was blood T cells: a sorted CD56 or NKG2C T cell subset, CD4+ or CD8+ T cells, or bulk PBMC T cells (not recorded which). These receptors were collected from a woman aged 50 to 60 in good health.

V and J are TRBV7-9 and TRBJ1-4. This CDR3 region has 11 residues. Germline assignment: CDR1 SEHNR and CDR2 FQNEAQ (reference sequence). This chain's CDR3 is CASSFSEKLFF.

The chain recombines TRBV5-1 with TRBJ2-3; the D call of TRBD2 rests on TCRdb alone, since no DNA is present to check it. The CDR3 is 16 amino acids. The V gene's germline CDR1 is SGHRS and CDR2 YFSETQ. The CDR3 here is CASTQNRLAGGATQYF. The variable domain in full, completed from reference TRBV5-1 and TRBJ2-3, reads KAGVTQTPRYLIKTRGQQVTLSCSPISGHRSVSWYQQTPGQGLQFLFEYFSETQRNKGNFPGRFSGRQFSNSRSEMNVSTLELGDSALYLCASTQNRLAGGATQYFGPGTRLTVL.